The present TCR beta chain was sequenced within a study of blood T cell repertoires in COVID-19. Libraries were prepared by immunoSEQ multiplex PCR; TCRdb keeps only in-frame clonotypes and omits some of them. Altogether roughly 190,000 clones are present, about 80% being singletons, with the ten largest covering over 13%. Germline CDR1 reads SNHLY; CDR2 reads FYNNEI. This CDR3 is built from 14 residues. V shed 7 bases and J 2 bases; nucleotides not matched to a gene: 4. This rearrangement joins TRBV2 to TRBJ2-3; TRBD1 matches at 9 bases. Sequencing was done on a sample of peripheral blood. The sequence derives from a man aged 25-45 years with active or convalescent COVID-19. The CDR3 DNA sequence: TGTGCCAGCAAGACAGGGGGGGTCACAGATACGCAGTATTTT. Translation gives CASKTGGVTDTQYF.